This is a list of T cell receptor beta chains from one sample in a study of cytomegalovirus exposure and HLA in healthy donors. Sequencing was performed with immunoSEQ multiplex PCR; in TCRdb, only in-frame clones are kept and a portion is missing. The sample lists about 160,000 clones; around 77% were seen once. Sequencing was carried out using PBMCs. Receptors originate from a woman aged 40 to 49 in good health and CMV-seronegative. Both conserved end residues are part of each CDR3. Only part of the rows carry a size: once, few, many, or a class if the clone is expanded.

j_call clone_size v_call cdr3_aa
TRBJ2-7 NA TRBV2 CASSGLGLAAYEQYF
TRBJ1-1 few TRBV5-8 CASSPLGDTEAFF
TRBJ2-7 few TRBV30 CAWSVRLAGREQYF
TRBJ2-3 few TRBV7-6 CASSLVGGGTDTQYF
TRBJ2-5 few TRBV25-1 CATLQGKEKTQYF
TRBJ2-5 NA TRBV5-1 CASSPGQAQETQYF
TRBJ2-2 NA TRBV5-1 CASSFGLAQNTGELFF
TRBJ2-3 NA TRBV18 CASSPQAGVPDTQYF
TRBJ1-6 NA TRBV30 CAYQQGFGSSYNSPLHF
TRBJ1-2 NA TRBV7-9 CASSSPQGTNYGYTF
TRBJ1-5 NA TRBV5-6 CASSSGWVYSNQPQHF
TRBJ1-2 NA TRBV2 CASSLPGEPYGYTF
TRBJ2-3 NA TRBV5-1 CASSWASGSTDTQYF
TRBJ1-4 NA TRBV4-2 CASRPTGGNEKLFF
TRBJ2-3 once TRBV5-1 CASGALAVGTDTQYF
TRBJ1-2 NA TRBV6-1 CASSEIYSKANYGYTF
TRBJ2-5 once TRBV18 CASSPGQPSETQYF
TRBJ2-5 few TRBV5-1 CASSLQGATTETQYF